This TCR beta chain derives from a study of blood T cell repertoires in COVID-19. Study context: Spain, Italy and the United States supplied samples that represented acute and convalescent COVID-19. The analysed material was cDNA or gDNA that came from T cells, B-cell-depleted T cells, or PBMCs.

As originally analysed: Nucleated cell number was recorded as an estimate derived from reference gene primer amplification. TCRdb keeps only in-frame clones here, not all; method: immunoSEQ multiplex PCR. The V and J calls and the clone size are those of that table, but D and trimming were determined from the DNA. The table records roughly 250,000 clones, around 86% of them present only once. The CDR3 sequence is 13 residues long. V gave up 5 bases and J gave up 5 bases; unmatched junction bases: 5. Per germline, CDR1 SEHNR and CDR2 FQNEAQ (reference sequence). The source of this sequence is a woman aged 55-75 years with active or convalescent COVID-19. The V call is TRBV7-9, the J call TRBJ2-7; 8 bases line up with TRBD1. Material: peripheral blood. This CDR3 is CASSRQGINEQYF. In DNA form, the CDR3 reads TGTGCCAGCAGCCGACAGGGGATAAACGAGCAGTACTTC.